One and the same sample provided the 28 T cell receptor beta chains below, sequenced in a study of vaccination and CD4 T cells after COVID-19. Oncomine TCR Beta short-read sequencing was applied to DNA from cultured CD4+ T cells. MiXCR was run by TCRdb on the PCR reads, yielding one entry per CDR3 protein. The sample has about 18,000 distinct CDR3 sequences; roughly 55% are singletons. These receptors have no identified antigens. Indicated treatment: 10-day PBMC culture with coronavirus spike peptide pools or control peptides (ViraFEST assay). The specimen was CD4+ T cells from blood, cultured in vitro, collected before SARS-CoV-2 vaccination. Source of these receptors: a human donor who had recovered from COVID-19.

The chain uses TRBV20-1 and TRBJ2-2; maybe TRBD1 (5 bases). The germline CDR1 and CDR2 sequences are DFQATT and SNEGSKA (reference sequence). The CDR3 extends over 16 amino acids. Trimming took off 0 bases at V and 2 bases at J, with 13 bases between the two ends. In nucleotides, the CDR3 is TGCAGTGCTAGAGATACCGGCCAGGGCAACACCGGGGAGCTGTTTTTT. Translated: CSARDTGQGNTGELFF.

This clonotype has more than one count but fewer than ten. This chain links TRBV7-8 with TRBJ1-1, with a weak D call TRBD1 (5 bases). Germline V gives CDR1 SGHVS, CDR2 FQNEAQ. CDR3 length: 17 amino acids. Trimming took off 0 bases at V and 0 bases at J, with 14 bases between the two ends. The DNA for the CDR3 is TGTGCCAGCAGCTTAGCGTGGGACCCTACGGTGAACACTGAAGCTTTCTTT. Residues: CASSLAWDPTVNTEAFF.

V usage is TRBV7-2 and J usage is TRBJ2-1, with TRBD1 matching 10 bases. Looked up from germline, CDR1 is SGHTA and CDR2 is FQGNSA. V shed 3 bases, J shed 6 bases, and the junction held 5 bases outside the gene matches. The CDR3 spans 15 residues. CDR3 amino acids: CASSFGTGAANEQFF. In DNA form, the CDR3 reads TGTGCCAGCAGCTTCGGGACAGGGGCGGCCAATGAGCAGTTCTTC.

The rearrangement joins TRBV23-1 to TRBJ1-6; D perhaps matches TRBD1 (5 bases). TRBV23-1 is recorded as an ORF, its role being uncertain. The V end was cut by 0 bases, the J end by 0 bases, with 6 bases between. The CDR3 is 16 residues long. Here the CDR3 reads CASSQSGGSYNSPLHF. The CDR3 region has the DNA TGCGCCAGCAGTCAATCGGGGGGCTCCTATAATTCACCCCTCCACTTT.

This rearrangement joins TRBV11-3 to TRBJ1-1; 9 bases map to TRBD1. This CDR3 has 15 residues. Germline assignment: CDR1 SGHNT and CDR2 YENEEA. The V segment lost 2 bases and the J segment 1 base; nucleotides outside the gene matches: 2. The CDR3 spells CASSLRGQGNTEAFF. As DNA, the CDR3 is TGTGCCAGCAGCTTAAGGGGACAGGGGAACACTGAAGCTTTCTTT.

This clonotype was detected a few times. V and J are TRBV20-1 and TRBJ1-6, with 10 bases fitting TRBD1. After removal of 3 bases from V and 4 bases from J, the junction contained 6 bases not matched to a gene. The CDR3 is 16 amino acids. Germline CDR1 is DFQATT and CDR2 is SNEGSKA (reference sequence). The CDR3 bases are TGCAGTGCTAGCGACAGGGGGCGGAATTATAATTCACCCCTCCACTTT. Translated: CSASDRGRNYNSPLHF.

This clonotype was observed once. The gene calls are TRBV18 and TRBJ1-2; D perhaps matches TRBD1 (5 bases). V was pared by 3 bases and J by 6 bases, with 14 bases between. The CDR3 extends over 14 amino acids. The V gene's germline CDR1 is KGHSH and CDR2 LQKENI. The chain's CDR3 is CASSPLQDLHGYTF. The CDR3 DNA is TGTGCCAGCTCACCCCTACAGGATCTGCATGGCTACACCTTC.

This clonotype was observed a single time. The chain has TRBV20-1 and TRBJ2-7; 9 bases are a match to TRBD2. Germline trimming cut 4 bases from V and 3 bases from J; bases unmatched to any gene: 7. CDR3 length: 14 residues. Looked up from germline, CDR1 is DFQATT and CDR2 is SNEGSKA (reference sequence). Here the CDR3 reads CSANPGLADYEQYF. DNA of the CDR3: TGCAGTGCTAACCCGGGACTAGCAGACTACGAGCAGTACTTC.

The chain carries TRBV4-2 and TRBJ1-2; a weak D match, TRBD1 (5 bases). This CDR3 has 16 residues. The germline gives CDR1 LGHNA, CDR2 YNFKEQ. Trimming pared 3 bases from V and 5 bases from J, leaving 19 bases between. The CDR3 here is CASSQDPVGGSYGYTF. CDR3 DNA sequence: TGTGCCAGCAGCCAGGACCCGGTCGGGGGATCGTATGGCTACACCTTC.

The chain combines TRBV20-1 with TRBJ1-1; D is unclear. Per germline, CDR1 DFQATT and CDR2 SNEGSKA (reference sequence). The V end was cut by 0 bases, the J end by 3 bases, with 8 bases between. This CDR3 contains 13 residues. CDR3 DNA sequence: TGCAGTGCTAGAGATCAGCCCTACACTGAAGCTTTCTTT. Protein product: CSARDQPYTEAFF.

The chain joins TRBV28 to TRBJ1-5, with D unclear. The CDR3 totals 15 residues. V lost 3 bases, J lost 3 bases, and 12 bases lay in between. Germline V gene data show CDR1 as MDHEN and CDR2 as SYDVKM. The CDR3 nucleotides are TGTGCCAGCAGTTTGCAGAAAAACGTCAATCAGCCCCAGCATTTT. Protein: CASSLQKNVNQPQHF.

This clonotype was recorded a few times. V gene TRBV20-1 combines with J gene TRBJ2-3; TRBD2 is a possible D gene (7 bases). The CDR3 has 16 residues. CDR1 and CDR2 (germline): DFQATT, SNEGSKA (reference sequence). Between the trimmed V and J ends, which lost 6 bases and 1 base, there was a span of 20 bases. The CDR3 is CSAEGEGPGGTDTQYF. The CDR3 DNA reads as TGCAGTGCGGAGGGGGAGGGCCCTGGTGGCACAGATACGCAGTATTTT.

The chain recombines TRBV15 with TRBJ1-2, with 9 bases matching TRBD1. The trim removed 0 bases at V and 8 bases at J, leaving 7 bases unmatched. The CDR3 has 15 residues. Germline-derived CDR1 and CDR2 are LNHNV and YYDKDF (reference sequence). In nucleotides, the CDR3 is TGTGCCACCAGCAGAGAACAGGGGGCATGGGAAGGCTACACCTTC. It encodes CATSREQGAWEGYTF.

The gene calls are TRBV2 and TRBJ1-3; 8 bases are a match to TRBD1. Germline V gene sequence: CDR1 SNHLY, CDR2 FYNNEI. CDR3 length equals 15 residues. Trimming at V came to 6 bases and at J to 4 bases, leaving 8 bases not matched to a gene. CDR3 sequence (DNA): TGTGCCAGCAGCCGGACAGGGCTTGGGGGAAACACCATATATTTT. Protein: CASSRTGLGGNTIYF.

This sequence joins TRBV21-1 and TRBJ1-1; no DNA check was done on the table's D call, TRBD1. TRBV21-1 is a known pseudogene. This CDR3 is built from 13 residues. The DNA of the CDR3 is TGTGCCAGCAGCAAAGATGGGACACAAGAAGCTTTCTTT. Protein: CASSKDGTQEAFF.

V is TRBV20-1 and J is TRBJ1-6, with D maybe TRBD1 (6 bases). Germline V gene data show CDR1 as DFQATT and CDR2 as SNEGSKA (reference sequence). This CDR3 spans 12 amino acids. V was clipped by 7 bases and J by 10 bases, with 14 bases between them. The CDR3 nucleotides are TGCAGTGGGGGGCAGGGAGGATCACCCCTCCACTTT. Protein product: CSGGQGGSPLHF.

The chain links TRBV12-3 or TRBV12-4 to TRBJ1-5; tentatively, D is TRBD1 (5 bases). V was shortened by 4 bases and J by 7 bases, with 11 bases between the two germline ends. This CDR3 spans 13 amino acids. The CDR3 spells CASSWGGRQPQHF. CDR3 coding DNA: TGTGCCAGCAGTTGGGGGGGAAGGCAGCCCCAGCATTTT.

The J gene is TRBJ1-5, the V gene TRBV27; perhaps TRBD1 as D (6 bases). Germline assignment: CDR1 MNHEY and CDR2 SMNVEV (reference sequence). There are 16 residues in the CDR3. V was trimmed by 3 bases and J by 6 bases, leaving 18 bases between them. In DNA form, the CDR3 reads TGTGCCAGCAGTTTCTCGGGACACCAAGGGGGTCAGCCCCAGCATTTT. Its translation is CASSFSGHQGGQPQHF.

The chain employs TRBV19 and TRBJ1-5; the match to TRBD1 covers 9 bases. Germline CDR1 reads LNHDA; CDR2 reads SQIVND (reference sequence). This CDR3 has 15 residues. V gave up 7 bases and J gave up 4 bases; unmatched junction bases: 8. CDR3 nucleotides: TGTGCCAGTAACCGACCCGGGACAGGGAATCAGCCCCAGCATTTT. Amino acid sequence: CASNRPGTGNQPQHF.

This rearrangement joins TRBV4-3 to TRBJ2-5; TRBD2 matches at 7 bases. CDR1 and CDR2 (germline): LGHNA, YSLEER. V lost 1 base to trimming and J lost 5 bases; unmatched junction nucleotides: 7. This CDR3 contains 15 residues. Here the CDR3 reads CASSQGAGPGETQYF. The CDR3 DNA is TGCGCCAGCAGCCAAGGAGCGGGACCCGGGGAGACCCAGTACTTC.

The chain recombines TRBV6-2 or TRBV6-3 with TRBJ2-1; D might be TRBD1 (5 bases). The germline V gene has CDR1 MNHEY and CDR2 SVGEGT. Trimming removed 0 bases from V and 4 bases from J, with 7 bases in between. The CDR3 covers 14 residues. The CDR3 here is CASSYSTEYNEQFF. CDR3 bases: TGTGCCAGCAGTTACTCGACAGAGTACAATGAGCAGTTCTTC.

This chain uses TRBV20-1 with TRBJ1-1, with 8 positions matching TRBD1. V was pared by 1 base and J by 1 base, with 5 bases of the junction left unmatched. Germline V gene data show CDR1 as DFQATT and CDR2 as SNEGSKA (reference sequence). CDR3 length: 15 residues. In DNA, the CDR3 is TGCAGTGCTAGAGGGACAGGGCAAGGGAACACTGAAGCTTTCTTT. Its translation: CSARGTGQGNTEAFF.

This chain joins TRBV20-1 and TRBJ1-5; perhaps TRBD1 as D (5 bases). V was pared by 2 bases and J by 2 bases, with 13 bases between. This CDR3 contains 15 residues. CDR1 and CDR2 (germline): DFQATT, SNEGSKA (reference sequence). In nucleotides, the CDR3 is TGCAGTGCTAGAACGGTCGGGGGGGGCAATCAGCCCCAGCATTTT. Translating gives CSARTVGGGNQPQHF.

The CDR3 bases are TGTGCCAGCAGTGAGGTTGGCGGACGCTCCTATAATTCACCCCTCCACTTT. Protein: CASSEVGGRSYNSPLHF. The rearrangement joins TRBV6-1 to TRBJ1-6; D uncertain. Looked up from germline, CDR1 is MNHNS and CDR2 is SASEGT. The CDR3 length is 17 residues. V lost 3 bases and J lost 0, with 12 bases in between.

The chain recombines TRBV15 with TRBJ2-1; D is unresolved. The CDR3 is 13 residues long. V shed 5 bases and J shed 10 bases, with 15 bases lying between them. Germline V gene lookup returns CDR1 LNHNV and CDR2 YYDKDF (reference sequence). CDR3 DNA: TGTGCCACCAGCGTTGGGTTCTCCCGGGAGCAGTTCTTC. Translating gives CATSVGFSREQFF.

V gene TRBV19 combines with J gene TRBJ1-1; 8 bases agree with TRBD1. Germline assignment: CDR1 LNHDA and CDR2 SQIVND (reference sequence). V lost 2 bases and J lost 6; bases outside the gene matches: 2. CDR3 length equals 13 residues. This CDR3 is CASSIQDRAEAFF. The CDR3, as DNA: TGTGCCAGTAGTATACAGGACAGGGCTGAAGCTTTCTTT.

This clonotype was detected only once. The gene calls are TRBV9 and TRBJ2-5; possibly TRBD2 for D (5 bases). Trimming left V 4 bases short and J 7 bases short, with 20 bases between. This CDR3 has 15 residues. In germline, CDR1 is SGDLS, CDR2 YYNGEE. This chain's CDR3 is CASSPGASLEGTQYF. DNA for the CDR3: TGTGCCAGCAGCCCCGGTGCTTCCCTAGAGGGGACCCAGTACTTC. Filled out from reference TRBV9 and TRBJ2-5, the complete variable domain reads DSGVTQTPKHLITATGQRVTLRCSPRSGDLSVYWYQQSLDQGLQFLIQYYNGEERAKGNILERFSAQQFPDLHSELNLSSLELGDSALYFCASSPGASLEGTQYFGPGTRLLVL.

This chain connects TRBV5-4 to TRBJ2-7; TRBD2 matches at 12 bases. The CDR3 is made up of 14 amino acids. The germline gives CDR1 SGHNT, CDR2 YYREEE (reference sequence). Germline trimming cut 0 bases from V and 5 bases from J; bases unmatched to any gene: 0. CDR3 residues: CASSLGLAGDEQYF. As DNA, the CDR3 is TGTGCCAGCAGCTTGGGACTAGCGGGAGACGAGCAGTACTTC.